The rows below give T cell receptor beta chains drawn from one sample of a study of blood T cell repertoires in COVID-19. TCRdb's copy holds only in-frame clones and misses some; the assay was immunoSEQ multiplex PCR. The data show 300,000 to 400,000 clones, more than 75% seen once. The sample comprised peripheral blood. All receptors derive from a woman aged 45-60 years who had recovered from COVID-19. Each CDR3 is given with its conserved first and last residue. D genes are given only for firm matches. Size is omitted from some rows. Given values are once, few, many or a class for expanded clones.

TRBJ2-7 | TRBV5-6 | TRBD1 | . | CASSSTRTGPYYEQYF | TGTGCCAGCAGCTCTACCCGGACAGGGCCCTACTACGAGCAGTACTTC
TRBJ1-5 | TRBV11-3 | . | . | CASSSGAQGTAENQPQHF | TGTGCCAGCAGCTCCGGGGCCCAGGGGACGGCGGAAAATCAGCCCCAGCATTTT
TRBJ1-4 | TRBV5-4 | TRBD1 | . | CASSPDRGSEKLFF | TGTGCCAGCAGCCCGGACAGGGGGTCTGAAAAACTGTTTTTT
TRBJ2-2 | TRBV27 | TRBD2 | . | CASSPPLAGGNTGELFF | TGTGCCAGCAGTCCCCCACTAGCGGGAGGAAACACCGGGGAGCTGTTTTTT
TRBJ2-2 | TRBV2 | . | . | CASSVDRANTGELFF | TGTGCCAGCAGTGTGGACAGAGCTAACACCGGGGAGCTGTTTTTT
TRBJ1-1 | TRBV7-9 | . | . | CASSTRDSGVAEAFF | TGTGCCAGCAGCACACGGGACTCCGGTGTTGCTGAAGCTTTCTTT
TRBJ1-2 | TRBV6-2/TRBV6-3 | . | . | CASSLIDSYGYTF | TGTGCCAGCAGCCTGATCGACAGCTATGGCTACACCTTC
TRBJ2-1 | TRBV28 | TRBD2 | . | CASRTSGYNEQFF | TGTGCCAGCCGGACTAGCGGGTACAATGAGCAGTTCTTC
TRBJ2-3 | TRBV5-4 | . | . | CASSLAPGPRASTDTQYF | TGTGCCAGCAGCTTGGCCCCAGGGCCTCGCGCTAGCACAGATACGCAGTATTTT
TRBJ1-2 | TRBV28 | . | once | CASSLTGTLYGYTF | TGTGCCAGCAGTTTAACAGGGACCCTTTATGGCTACACCTTC
TRBJ2-5 | TRBV6-5 | TRBD1 | . | CASSPQGMMGETQYF | TGTGCCAGCAGTCCACAGGGGATGATGGGCGAGACCCAGTACTTC
TRBJ2-3 | TRBV7-2 | TRBD2 | . | CASSEHLGRVTDTQYF | TGTGCCAGCAGCGAACACCTGGGGAGGGTTACAGATACGCAGTATTTT
TRBJ2-1 | TRBV20-1 | TRBD1 | once | CSACAAGTGGRAINEQFF | TGCAGTGCTTGTGCGGCCGGGACAGGGGGCCGTGCGATAAATGAGCAGTTCTTC
TRBJ2-5 | TRBV6-2/TRBV6-3 | TRBD2 | . | CASSPGLAGETQYF | TGTGCCAGCAGTCCGGGACTAGCGGGGGAGACCCAGTACTTC
TRBJ2-2 | TRBV21-1 | . | . | CASSIYPSRRRNTGELFF | TGTGCCAGCAGCATTTACCCCTCTCGGAGGAGGAACACCGGGGAGCTGTTTTTT
TRBJ2-7 | TRBV6-5 | . | . | CASTWQGHYEQYF | TGTGCCAGCACCTGGCAGGGGCACTACGAGCAGTACTTC
TRBJ1-6 | TRBV11-2 | . | . | CASSLFGISDSPLHF | TGTGCCAGCAGCTTGTTCGGGATATCGGATTCACCCCTCCACTTT
TRBJ2-4 | TRBV3-1/TRBV3-2 | . | . | CATGQNIQYF | TGTGCGACAGGTCAAAACATTCAGTACTTC
TRBJ2-5 | TRBV5-4 | . | . | CASSRSGRGRSGETQYF | TGTGCCAGCAGCCGCTCCGGAAGGGGCCGGTCAGGGGAGACCCAGTACTTC
TRBJ2-5 | TRBV29-1 | TRBD1 | once | CSVVRGPETQYF | TGCAGCGTTGTGAGGGGGCCAGAGACCCAGTACTTC
TRBJ1-3 | TRBV7-7 | . | once | CASSLQTGNTIYF | TGTGCTAGCAGCTTACAAACTGGAAACACCATATATTTT
TRBJ2-7 | TRBV7-8 | TRBD2 | . | CASSLGTSGGYEQYF | TGTGCCAGCAGCTTAGGGACTAGCGGGGGTTACGAGCAGTACTTC
TRBJ1-6 | TRBV9 | TRBD1 | . | CASSAPTGGNSPLHF | TGTGCCAGCAGCGCCCCGACAGGGGGTAATTCACCCCTCCACTTT
TRBJ2-7 | TRBV6-5 | TRBD1 | . | CASSYSRDSYEQYF | TGTGCCAGCAGTTACTCGAGGGACAGTTACGAGCAGTACTTC
TRBJ1-2 | TRBV7-3 | TRBD1 | . | CASSPAGQGYGYTF | TGTGCCAGCAGCCCGGCCGGACAGGGCTATGGCTACACCTTC
TRBJ1-6 | TRBV28 | . | . | CAAEGGAVSPLHF | TGTGCCGCGGAAGGGGGAGCCGTTTCACCCCTCCACTTT
TRBJ1-2 | TRBV19 | TRBD1 | . | CASSGGTGGGYTF | TGTGCCAGTAGTGGGGGGACAGGCGGAGGCTACACCTTC
TRBJ2-7 | TRBV6-2/TRBV6-3 | . | . | CASSYVAGNSYEQYF | TGTGCCAGCAGTTACGTTGCAGGTAACTCCTACGAGCAGTACTTC